Listed below are T cell receptor beta chains from one sample, sequenced in a study of human T cells and chemical hapten exposure. TCRdb reprocessed the RACE reads with MiXCR, giving one entry per CDR3 protein. The profile shows 80,000 to 100,000 distinct CDR3 sequences, roughly 12% of them singletons. The sequencing here drew on whole blood, taken in connection with sensitization to the hapten diphenylcyclopropenone (DPC). The receptors shown here come from a middle-aged woman with alopecia areata. Some clones in this sample may be carry-over from other donors' samples. Both conserved end residues are part of each CDR3. Fields, in order: J gene, D gene, V gene, clone size, CDR3 DNA, CDR3 protein. D genes are given only for firm matches. A row's size may be missing; if present it is once, few, many or a size class.

TRBJ1-3 | - | TRBV9 | - | TGTGCCAGCAGCGCGCAGGGCAACCCTGGAAACACCATATATTTT | CASSAQGNPGNTIYF
TRBJ2-1 | - | TRBV5-8 | - | TGTGCCAGCAGCTTGGAGGCCGAGCAGTTCTTC | CASSLEAEQFF
TRBJ1-2 | - | TRBV28 | few | TGTGCCAGCAGTTCATGGACAGCATTTTATGGCTACACCTTC | CASSSWTAFYGYTF
TRBJ2-7 | TRBD1 | TRBV7-2 | few | TGTGCCAGCAGCTCAAAACCGACAGGGGGCCGGTACGAGCAGTACTTC | CASSSKPTGGRYEQYF
TRBJ1-4 | TRBD1 | TRBV6-6 | - | TGTGCCAGCCGAATGCAACCGGGACAGGCGGAAAAACTGTTTTTT | CASRMQPGQAEKLFF
TRBJ2-5 | - | TRBV20-1 | - | TGCAGTGCTAGAGAGGCCGGGAGCCAAGAGACCCAGTACTTC | CSAREAGSQETQYF
TRBJ1-1 | - | TRBV2 | - | TGTGCCAGCAGAGGGGACCTTGGTGAAGCTTTCTTT | CASRGDLGEAFF
TRBJ2-5 | - | TRBV16 | many | TGTGCCAGCAGTCCAAACGCGGGACAGCACCAAGAGACCCAGTACTTC | CASSPNAGQHQETQYF
TRBJ2-5 | - | TRBV3-1 | few | TGTGCCAGCAGCCAAGGATTGCCACCAAGGGAGACCCAGTACTTC | CASSQGLPPRETQYF
TRBJ2-7 | - | TRBV18 | - | TGTGCCAGCTCACCACCAGCAGGAGGAGTGGAGCAGTACTTC | CASSPPAGGVEQYF
TRBJ2-1 | - | TRBV19 | - | TGTGCCAGTAGTATTGACGAGAGACCCAATGAGCAGTTCTTC | CASSIDERPNEQFF
TRBJ2-3 | TRBD2 | TRBV6-4 | many | TGTGCCAGCAGTGACTCGGCTAGCGGGTCCACAGATACGCAGTATTTT | CASSDSASGSTDTQYF
TRBJ2-1 | TRBD2 | TRBV7-2 | many | TGTGCCAGTCTAATAGGGGCGGGAGGAATGAATGAGCAGTTCTTC | CASLIGAGGMNEQFF
TRBJ2-4 | - | TRBV20-1 | few | TGCAGTGCTAGAGTGGGTCCCCTACTCGCTCAGTACTTC | CSARVGPLLAQYF
TRBJ2-3 | TRBD2 | TRBV11-2 | few | TGTGCCAGCAGCCCCCCAGCGGGAGTTACGCAGTATTTT | CASSPPAGVTQYF
TRBJ2-1 | - | TRBV11-1 | many | TGTGCCAGCAGCTTCCGCCCCTCCATAGCGGAGTACAATGAGCAGTTCTTC | CASSFRPSIAEYNEQFF
TRBJ2-1 | - | TRBV7-2 | - | TGTGCCAGCAGCGCGGGACAGCACAATGAGCAGTTCTTC | CASSAGQHNEQFF
TRBJ2-7 | TRBD1 | TRBV10-3 | few | TGTGCCATCCTCGGGCAGGGGGCAATGGGGTACGAGCAGTACTTC | CAILGQGAMGYEQYF
TRBJ2-2 | - | TRBV27 | - | TGTGCCAGCAGTTCTGGGGGGCGCGGCACCGGGGAGCTGTTTTTT | CASSSGGRGTGELFF
TRBJ1-2 | TRBD1 | TRBV7-9 | - | TGTGCCAGCAGTTCTACCGGGACAGCCTATGGCTACACCTTC | CASSSTGTAYGYTF
TRBJ2-1 | - | TRBV7-2 | - | TGTGCCAGCAGCTTACCACCCTCTAGCTCCTACAATGAGCAGTTCTTC | CASSLPPSSSYNEQFF
TRBJ2-7 | TRBD1 | TRBV28 | few | TGTGCCAGCAGTCCTCGGACAGGGGGATTGTCCGAGCAGTACTTC | CASSPRTGGLSEQYF